The 7 T cell receptor beta chains listed next were all sequenced from one sample in a study of control samples from healthy donors and cancer patients. Profiling relied on immunoSEQ multiplex PCR, and the TCRdb table lists in-frame clones only, not all of them. The sample gives about 110,000 clones, 75% to 95% of which show up once; roughly 4.5% is in the top ten. What was sequenced was blood. The origin of the receptors is a human donor in good health. The donor label of this sample is uncertain.

V gene TRBV6-1 combines with J gene TRBJ1-1, with D uncertain. This CDR3 contains 15 residues. Trimming removed 0 bases from V and 1 base from J, with 9 bases in between. Germline lookup yields CDR1 MNHNS and CDR2 SASEGT. Here the CDR3 reads CASSEAIWGNTEAFF. CDR3 sequence (DNA): TGTGCCAGCAGTGAAGCGATATGGGGGAACACTGAAGCTTTCTTT.

This chain uses TRBV7-2 with TRBJ1-1; the D is unclear. Trimming pared 5 bases from V and 10 bases from J, leaving 14 bases between. This CDR3 spans 12 amino acids. Per the germline V gene, CDR1 is SGHTA and CDR2 is FQGNSA. The CDR3 sequence: CASSPIWLTAFF. In DNA form, the CDR3 reads TGTGCCAGCAGCCCAATCTGGTTAACAGCTTTCTTT.

The CDR3 region is CASCKLAMETQYF. CDR3 nucleotide sequence: TGTGCCAGCTGTAAACTAGCAATGGAGACCCAGTACTTC. The chain is built from TRBV12-3 or TRBV12-4 and TRBJ2-5; D is perhaps TRBD2 (6 bases). The CDR3 runs 13 residues. With 8 bases removed from V and 5 bases from J, the gap between germline ends came to 15 bases.

This chain connects TRBV19 to TRBJ2-5; no clear D gene. The CDR3 has 13 residues. Germline loops: CDR1 LNHDA, CDR2 SQIVND (reference sequence). Trimming removed 4 bases at V and 4 bases at J, with 10 bases between. The chain's CDR3 is CASSRSTGETQYF. CDR3 DNA: TGTGCCAGTAGTAGGAGTACGGGAGAGACCCAGTACTTC.

CDR3 sequence (DNA): TGTGCCAGCAGCCAGGGGTTAGGGGCACAGTTGGAGACCCAGTACTTC. Translating gives CASSQGLGAQLETQYF. This chain connects TRBV3-1 (or the pseudogene TRBV3-2) to TRBJ2-5, with D tentatively TRBD1 (5 bases). Trimming pared 3 bases from V and 5 bases from J, leaving 19 bases between. The CDR3 sequence is 16 residues long. The germline V gene has CDR1 LGHDT and CDR2 YNNKEL (reference sequence).

This clone has a single count. This chain joins TRBV9 and TRBJ2-7; D is unclear. This CDR3 comprises 15 residues. Germline loops: CDR1 SGDLS, CDR2 YYNGEE. Trimming removed 4 bases from V and 4 bases from J, with 18 bases in between. The CDR3 region is CASSPRLGSAYEQYF. The CDR3 DNA is TGTGCCAGCAGCCCTCGTCTGGGCTCAGCTTACGAGCAGTACTTC.

This sequence joins TRBV24-1 and TRBJ2-3; TRBD1 matches at 10 bases. The CDR3 spans 16 residues. The V segment lost 4 bases and the J segment 4 bases; nucleotides outside the gene matches: 7. From germline, CDR1 is KGHDR and CDR2 SFDVKD. The chain's CDR3 is CATSDPWTGGPDTQYF. The CDR3 nucleotides read TGTGCCACCAGTGACCCTTGGACAGGGGGTCCAGATACGCAGTATTTT.